Given below is one TCR beta chain in context. Its target is not known. The sample has other DNA sequences that encode this CDR3 too. The CDR3 has 13 residues. V shed 3 bases and J shed 1 base, with 5 bases lying between them. Germline CDR1 SGHTA, CDR2 FQGTGA. This sample is part of a study of shared clonotypes between healthy human individuals. Study conclusions and caveats: The naive CD4 repertoires of a handful of donors were compared, and around 5.1% of clonotypes were shared.

This table comes from immunoSEQ multiplex PCR, and its TCRdb copy is limited to in-frame clones, with some not included. The sample has about 2.3 million clones, roughly 90% seen once. The sample consisted of naive CD4+ T cells from PBMCs. This sample's subset: CD45RA+ positively selected. This rearrangement joins TRBV7-3 to TRBJ2-3; D is unresolved. The receptor was derived from a man aged 18 to 35 in good health. Some clones in this sample may be carry-over from other donors' samples. CDR3 region: CASSFTGTDTQYF. CDR3 bases: TGTGCCAGCAGCTTCACGGGCACAGATACGCAGTATTTT. Full variable domain (rest looked up from reference TRBV7-3 and TRBJ2-3): GAGVSQTPSNKVTEKGKYVELRCDPISGHTALYWYRQSLGQGPEFLIYFQGTGAADDSGLPNDRFFAVRPEGSVSTLKIQRTERGDSAVYLCASSFTGTDTQYFGPGTRLTVL.